This record concerns one T cell receptor (beta chain) sequence. These data originate in a study of human T cells and chemical hapten exposure. From germline, CDR1 is SGHTA and CDR2 FQGNSA. J gave up 1 base and V 5 bases, and 9 bases lay outside the gene matches. The CDR3 is 18 residues long. MiXCR, applied by TCRdb to the RACE reads, yields one record per CDR3 protein. The repertoire consists of around 150,000 distinct CDR3 sequences, with about 30% occurring once and the leading ten covering 2.1%. Time point: patch test 3, about 24 weeks after DPC sensitization. Specified treatment: therapeutic diphenylcyclopropenone sensitization with weekly scalp DPC.

This chain joins TRBV7-2 and TRBJ2-6, with 9 bases fitting TRBD1. This TCR derives from a woman aged 18-30 years with alopecia areata. Some clones in this sample may be carry-over from other donors' samples. The input for sequencing was whole blood, taken in connection with sensitization to the hapten diphenylcyclopropenone (DPC). The CDR3 DNA is TGTGCCAGCAGCCTCACAGGGGGCATACGATCTGGGGCCAACGTCCTGACTTTC. Amino acid sequence: CASSLTGGIRSGANVLTF. The full variable domain, in which reference TRBV7-2 and TRBJ2-6 provide the parts outside the CDR3, is GAGVSQSPSNKVTEKGKDVELRCDPISGHTALYWYRQSLGQGLEFLIYFQGNSAPDKSGLPSDRFSAERTGGSVSTLTIQRTQQEDSAVYLCASSLTGGIRSGANVLTFGAGSRLTVL.